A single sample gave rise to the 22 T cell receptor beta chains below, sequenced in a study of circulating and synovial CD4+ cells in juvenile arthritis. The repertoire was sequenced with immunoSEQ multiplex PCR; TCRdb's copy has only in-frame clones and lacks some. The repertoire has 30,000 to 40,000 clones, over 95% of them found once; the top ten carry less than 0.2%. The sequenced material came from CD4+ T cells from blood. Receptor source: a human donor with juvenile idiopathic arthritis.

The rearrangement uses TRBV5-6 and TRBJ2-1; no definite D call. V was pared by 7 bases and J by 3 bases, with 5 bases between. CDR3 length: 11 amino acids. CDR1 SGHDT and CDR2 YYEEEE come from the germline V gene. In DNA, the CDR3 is TGTGCCAGCCGAGACTACAATGAGCAGTTCTTC. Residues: CASRDYNEQFF.

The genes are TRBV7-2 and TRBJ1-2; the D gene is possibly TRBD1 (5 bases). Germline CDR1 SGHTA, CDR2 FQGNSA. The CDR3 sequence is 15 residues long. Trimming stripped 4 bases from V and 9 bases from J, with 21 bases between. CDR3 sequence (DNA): TGTGCCAGCAGCTCAGCCGGGGGGACGGTCCTCCGCTACACCTTC. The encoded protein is CASSSAGGTVLRYTF.

CDR3 loop: CASSPVGQGASTEAFF. Here the CDR3 DNA reads TGTGCCAGCAGCCCGGTTGGACAGGGGGCCAGCACTGAAGCTTTCTTT. The V call is TRBV7-2, the J call TRBJ1-1; 11 positions match TRBD1. The CDR3 sequence is 16 residues long. Germline CDR1 and CDR2: SGHTA and FQGNSA. V lost 5 bases, J lost 4 bases, and 9 bases stayed unmatched.

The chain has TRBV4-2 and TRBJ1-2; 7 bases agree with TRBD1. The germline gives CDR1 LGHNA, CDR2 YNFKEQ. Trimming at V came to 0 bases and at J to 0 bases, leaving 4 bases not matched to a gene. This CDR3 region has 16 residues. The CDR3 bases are TGTGCCAGCAGCCAAGAGTACAGGGGACCTAACTATGGCTACACCTTC. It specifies CASSQEYRGPNYGYTF.

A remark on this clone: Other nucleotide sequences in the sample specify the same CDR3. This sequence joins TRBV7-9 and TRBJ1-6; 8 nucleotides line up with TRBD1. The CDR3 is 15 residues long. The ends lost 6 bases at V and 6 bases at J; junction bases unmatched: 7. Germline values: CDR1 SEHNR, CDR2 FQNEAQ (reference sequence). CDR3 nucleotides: TGTGCCAGCAGTCTGATGGACAGGGCTAATTCACCCCTCCACTTT. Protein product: CASSLMDRANSPLHF.

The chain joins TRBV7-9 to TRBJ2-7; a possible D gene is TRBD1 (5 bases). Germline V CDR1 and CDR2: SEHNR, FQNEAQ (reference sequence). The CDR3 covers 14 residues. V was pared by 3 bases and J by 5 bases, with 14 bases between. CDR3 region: CASSFDRALDEQYF. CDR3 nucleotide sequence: TGTGCCAGCAGCTTCGACAGAGCCCTGGACGAGCAGTACTTC.

CDR3: CASSLAPGFVTGELFF. DNA of the CDR3: TGTGCCAGCAGCTTAGCGCCCGGGTTTGTAACCGGGGAGCTGTTTTTT. The chain uses TRBV7-2 and TRBJ2-2, with D unclear. This CDR3 has 16 amino acids. Trimming shortened V by 0 bases and J by 5 bases, and 13 bases separated the two germline ends. Germline V gene lookup returns CDR1 SGHTA and CDR2 FQGNSA. Supplemented by reference TRBV7-2 and TRBJ2-2, the full variable domain reads GAGVSQSPSNKVTEKGKDVELRCDPISGHTALYWYRQSLGQGLEFLIYFQGNSAPDKSGLPSDRFSAERTGGSVSTLTIQRTQQEDSAVYLCASSLAPGFVTGELFFGEGSRLTVL.

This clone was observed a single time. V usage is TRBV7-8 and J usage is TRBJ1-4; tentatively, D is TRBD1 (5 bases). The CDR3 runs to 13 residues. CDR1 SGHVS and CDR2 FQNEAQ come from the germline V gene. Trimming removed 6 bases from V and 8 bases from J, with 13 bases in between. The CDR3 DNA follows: TGTGCCAGCAGTGCTGACAGAGGCGAAAAACTGTTTTTT. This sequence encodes CASSADRGEKLFF.

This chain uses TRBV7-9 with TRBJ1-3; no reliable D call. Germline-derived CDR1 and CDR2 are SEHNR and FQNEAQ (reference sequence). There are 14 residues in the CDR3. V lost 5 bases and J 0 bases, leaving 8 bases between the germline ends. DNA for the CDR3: TGTGCCAGCAGCCGAGAGAACTCTGGAAACACCATATATTTT. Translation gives CASSRENSGNTIYF.

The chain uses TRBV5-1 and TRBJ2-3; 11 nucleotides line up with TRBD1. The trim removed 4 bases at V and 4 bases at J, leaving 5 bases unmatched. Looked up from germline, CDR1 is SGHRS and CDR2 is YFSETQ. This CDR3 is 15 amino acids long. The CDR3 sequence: CASSPDRGQADTQYF. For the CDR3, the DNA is TGCGCCAGCAGCCCGGACAGGGGGCAGGCAGATACGCAGTATTTT.

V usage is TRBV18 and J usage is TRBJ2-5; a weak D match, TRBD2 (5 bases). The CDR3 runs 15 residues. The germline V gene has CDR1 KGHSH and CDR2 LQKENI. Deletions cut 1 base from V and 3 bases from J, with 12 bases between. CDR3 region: CASSPRSGSEETQYF. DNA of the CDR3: TGTGCCAGCTCACCACGATCGGGGTCCGAAGAGACCCAGTACTTC.

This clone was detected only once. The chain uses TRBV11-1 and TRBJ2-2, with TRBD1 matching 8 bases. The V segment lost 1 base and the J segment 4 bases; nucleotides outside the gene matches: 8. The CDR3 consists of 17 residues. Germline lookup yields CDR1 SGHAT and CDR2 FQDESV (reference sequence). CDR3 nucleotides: TGTGCCAGCAGCTTAGATCCGGGACAGGCGGGCACCGGGGAGCTGTTTTTT. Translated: CASSLDPGQAGTGELFF.

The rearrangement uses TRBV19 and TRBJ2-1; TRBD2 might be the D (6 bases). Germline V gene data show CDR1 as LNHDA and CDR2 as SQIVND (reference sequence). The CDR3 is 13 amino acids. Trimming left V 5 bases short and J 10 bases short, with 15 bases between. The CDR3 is CASSVPLAGEQFF. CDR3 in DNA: TGTGCCAGTAGTGTACCACTAGCCGGCGAGCAGTTCTTC.

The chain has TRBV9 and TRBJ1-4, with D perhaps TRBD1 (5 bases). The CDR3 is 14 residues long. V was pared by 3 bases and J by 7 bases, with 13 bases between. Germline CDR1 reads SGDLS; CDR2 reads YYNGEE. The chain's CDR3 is CASSAAGGREKLFF. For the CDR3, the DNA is TGTGCCAGCAGCGCCGCGGGGGGTCGTGAAAAACTGTTTTTT.

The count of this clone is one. The CDR3 loop reads CASSFDYPSTDTQYF. DNA for the CDR3: TGTGCCAGCAGCTTTGACTATCCTAGCACAGATACGCAGTATTTT. The chain carries TRBV7-8 and TRBJ2-3; the D gene is possibly TRBD2 (5 bases). In germline, CDR1 is SGHVS, CDR2 FQNEAQ. V lost 3 bases, J lost 0 bases, and 10 bases lay in between. This CDR3 is 15 amino acids long.

The CDR3 reads CASRQSSYNEQFF. The DNA of the CDR3 is TGCGCCAGCCGACAGAGCTCCTACAATGAGCAGTTCTTC. This chain connects TRBV10-2 to TRBJ2-1; tentative D call: TRBD1 (5 bases). The CDR3 runs 13 residues. V gave up 8 bases and J gave up 0 bases, with 8 bases separating them. CDR1 WSHSY and CDR2 SAAADI come from the germline V gene.

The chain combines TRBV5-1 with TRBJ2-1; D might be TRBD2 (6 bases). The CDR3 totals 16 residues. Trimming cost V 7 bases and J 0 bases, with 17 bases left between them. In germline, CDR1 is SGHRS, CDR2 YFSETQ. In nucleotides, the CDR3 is TGCGCCAGCCCTCACTCGGAGGGTAGCTCCTACAATGAGCAGTTCTTC. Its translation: CASPHSEGSSYNEQFF.

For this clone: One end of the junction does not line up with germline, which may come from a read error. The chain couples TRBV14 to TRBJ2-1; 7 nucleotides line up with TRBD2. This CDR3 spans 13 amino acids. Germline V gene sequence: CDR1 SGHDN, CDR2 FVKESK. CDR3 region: CASRKGGYSEQFF. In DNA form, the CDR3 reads TGTGCCAGCAGGAAGGGAGGGTACAGTGAGCAGTTCTTC.

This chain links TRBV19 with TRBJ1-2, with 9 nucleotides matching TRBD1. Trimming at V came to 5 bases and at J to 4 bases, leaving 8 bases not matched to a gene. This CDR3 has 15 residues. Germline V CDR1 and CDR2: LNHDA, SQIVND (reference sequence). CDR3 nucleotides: TGTGCCAGTAGTCCACGGGACAGGGTGCCCTATGGCTACACCTTC. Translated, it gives CASSPRDRVPYGYTF.

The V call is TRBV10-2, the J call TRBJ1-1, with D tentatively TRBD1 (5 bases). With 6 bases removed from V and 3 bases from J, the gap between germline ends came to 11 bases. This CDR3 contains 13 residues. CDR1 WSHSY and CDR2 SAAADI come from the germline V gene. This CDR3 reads CASRLEGDTEAFF. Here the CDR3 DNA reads TGCGCCAGCAGGTTAGAAGGGGACACTGAAGCTTTCTTT.

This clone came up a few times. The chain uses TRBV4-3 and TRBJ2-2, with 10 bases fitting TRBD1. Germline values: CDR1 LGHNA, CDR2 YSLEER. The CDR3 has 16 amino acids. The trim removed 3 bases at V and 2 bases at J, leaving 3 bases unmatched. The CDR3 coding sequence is TGCGCCAGCAGCCAGGGACAGGGGTCTAACACCGGGGAGCTGTTTTTT. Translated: CASSQGQGSNTGELFF.

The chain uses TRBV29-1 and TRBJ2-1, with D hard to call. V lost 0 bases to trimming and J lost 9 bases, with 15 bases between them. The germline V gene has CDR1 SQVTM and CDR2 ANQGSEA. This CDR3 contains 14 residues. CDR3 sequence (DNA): TGCAGCGTTGAAGATCGTCGCCGAACGGGTGAGCAGTTCTTC. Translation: CSVEDRRRTGEQFF.